These 14 T cell receptor beta chains were all obtained from the same sample, sequenced in a study of PD-L1 blockade in urothelial cancer. The protocol was immunoSEQ multiplex PCR, while the TCRdb copy is restricted to in-frame clones and leaves out a portion. The profile shows roughly 55,000 clones, just over 85% of them singletons. Time point of the sample: pretreatment peripheral blood. The starting material was PBMCs, obtained around atezolizumab (anti-PD-L1) treatment. These receptors originate from a man aged 55 to 69 with urothelial cancer.

The chain links TRBV5-1 to TRBJ1-1; D may be TRBD1 (6 bases). The CDR3 consists of 15 residues. V dropped 0 bases and J dropped 4 bases, with 13 bases sitting between them. Germline V gene lookup returns CDR1 SGHRS and CDR2 YFSETQ. The CDR3, as DNA: TGCGCCAGCAGCTTGGGTTCAGGGGAAAGCACTGAAGCTTTCTTT. Amino acids: CASSLGSGESTEAFF.

J is TRBJ1-2 and V is TRBV6-1; a possible D gene is TRBD1 (6 bases). Germline V CDR1 and CDR2: MNHNS, SASEGT. The CDR3 spans 13 residues. V was shortened by 2 bases and J by 4 bases, with 8 bases between the two germline ends. The DNA for the CDR3 is TGTGCCAGCAGTGAAATGACAGGCTATGGCTACACCTTC. It codes for CASSEMTGYGYTF.

The rearrangement uses TRBV9 and TRBJ1-3; D gene ambiguous. Germline V CDR1 and CDR2: SGDLS, YYNGEE. V was clipped by 2 bases and J by 0 bases, with 15 bases between them. The CDR3 contains 17 residues. CDR3 DNA sequence: TGTGCCAGCAGCGTCTTTGGACTCGCCGACTCTGGAAACACCATATATTTT. Translated: CASSVFGLADSGNTIYF.

The rearrangement joins TRBV18 to TRBJ1-1; no firm D call. This CDR3 has 13 amino acids. Germline lookup yields CDR1 KGHSH and CDR2 LQKENI. V was cut by 6 bases and J by 11 bases, with 19 bases left in between. The CDR3 DNA reads TGTGCCAGCTCGCGAGATAGGAGCTACAATGCTTTCTTT. This sequence encodes CASSRDRSYNAFF.

The CDR3 DNA reads TGCGCCAGCAGCTTGTCACTAGCGGGGAATCCCGGGGAGCTGTTTTTT. Translated, it gives CASSLSLAGNPGELFF. This sequence joins TRBV5-1 and TRBJ2-2; 10 bases are a match to TRBD2. Germline V lookup: CDR1 SGHRS, CDR2 YFSETQ. This CDR3 has 16 residues. V lost 1 base to trimming and J lost 6 bases; unmatched junction nucleotides: 6.

The chain joins TRBV27 to TRBJ1-1; perhaps TRBD1 as D (6 bases). The germline V gene encodes CDR1 MNHEY and CDR2 SMNVEV (reference sequence). V lost 3 bases and J lost 0, with 11 bases in between. This CDR3 contains 15 residues. The CDR3 bases are TGTGCCAGCAGTTTTGATAGGGGGATGAACACTGAAGCTTTCTTT. Its protein is CASSFDRGMNTEAFF.

The chain uses TRBV6-5 and TRBJ1-2; D may be TRBD1 (5 bases). Germline V gene sequence: CDR1 MNHEY, CDR2 SVGAGI. Deletions cut 2 bases from V and 7 bases from J, with 11 bases between. There are 13 residues in the CDR3. The CDR3 sequence: CASSYRGRAGYTF. In nucleotides, the CDR3 is TGTGCCAGCAGTTACCGGGGGAGGGCTGGCTACACCTTC.

The chain links TRBV19 to TRBJ2-7, with D maybe TRBD2 (6 bases). The CDR3 consists of 17 residues. Germline V lookup: CDR1 LNHDA, CDR2 SQIVND (reference sequence). V was pared by 5 bases and J by 5 bases, with 25 bases between. The DNA for the CDR3 is TGTGCCAGTAGTCCCCCCGCCGGGACTTATCCACAGGACGAGCAGTACTTC. Protein sequence: CASSPPAGTYPQDEQYF.

This clone came up a few times. The CDR3 spells CASSTGGLGGFSLHF. Written as DNA, the CDR3 is TGTGCCAGCAGCACCGGTGGCCTCGGAGGTTTTTCCCTCCACTTT. The chain employs TRBV7-9 and TRBJ1-6; no firm D call. The germline V and J ends were trimmed by 5 bases and 14 bases, with 22 bases remaining between them. The CDR3 consists of 15 residues. In germline, CDR1 is SEHNR, CDR2 FQNEAQ (reference sequence). The full variable domain, in which reference TRBV7-9 and TRBJ1-6 provide the parts outside the CDR3, is DTGVSQNPRHKITKRGQNVTFRCDPISEHNRLYWYRQTLGQGPEFLTYFQNEAQLEKSRLLSDRFSAERPKGSFSTLEIQRTEQGDSAMYLCASSTGGLGGFSLHFGNGTRLTVT.

The chain recombines TRBV6-1 with TRBJ2-3; a weak D match, TRBD2 (5 bases). The CDR3 contains 14 residues. The germline V and J ends were trimmed by 2 bases and 4 bases, with 10 bases remaining between them. Germline V gene data show CDR1 as MNHNS and CDR2 as SASEGT. CDR3 in amino acids: CASSERGYADTQYF. As DNA, the CDR3 is TGTGCCAGCAGTGAACGGGGTTACGCAGATACGCAGTATTTT.

The chain joins TRBV18 to TRBJ2-1, with 10 bases that match TRBD2. Germline CDR1 KGHSH, CDR2 LQKENI. The CDR3 runs to 16 residues. Losses at the gene ends were 3 bases for V and 7 bases for J; bases not matched to a gene: 9. CDR3 sequence reads: CASSPSTSGHANEQFF. The CDR3 DNA follows: TGTGCCAGCTCACCCTCGACTAGCGGGCACGCTAATGAGCAGTTCTTC.

The CDR3 here is CASSQNRGNSEQYF. In DNA, the CDR3 is TGTGCCAGCAGCCAGAACAGGGGGAACTCCGAGCAGTACTTC. This rearrangement joins TRBV9 to TRBJ2-7; 8 nucleotides align to TRBD1. Trimming at V came to 4 bases and at J to 6 bases, leaving 9 bases not matched to a gene. Germline-derived CDR1 and CDR2 are SGDLS and YYNGEE. This CDR3 comprises 14 residues.

The rearrangement joins TRBV5-1 to TRBJ2-5; perhaps TRBD2 as D (7 bases). In germline, CDR1 is SGHRS, CDR2 YFSETQ. Trimming removed 0 bases from V and 5 bases from J, with 11 bases in between. The CDR3 sequence is 14 residues long. In DNA, the CDR3 is TGCGCCAGCAGCTTGGGGGGGGGCTTGGAGACCCAGTACTTC. Protein sequence: CASSLGGGLETQYF.

V gene TRBV7-6 combines with J gene TRBJ1-5, with D unresolved. Germline CDR1 is SGHVS and CDR2 is FNYEAQ. V was shortened by 4 bases and J by 2 bases, with 9 bases between the two germline ends. This CDR3 comprises 14 residues. The CDR3 here is CASSSREGNQPQHF. CDR3 coding DNA: TGTGCCAGCAGCTCCCGGGAGGGCAATCAGCCCCAGCATTTT.